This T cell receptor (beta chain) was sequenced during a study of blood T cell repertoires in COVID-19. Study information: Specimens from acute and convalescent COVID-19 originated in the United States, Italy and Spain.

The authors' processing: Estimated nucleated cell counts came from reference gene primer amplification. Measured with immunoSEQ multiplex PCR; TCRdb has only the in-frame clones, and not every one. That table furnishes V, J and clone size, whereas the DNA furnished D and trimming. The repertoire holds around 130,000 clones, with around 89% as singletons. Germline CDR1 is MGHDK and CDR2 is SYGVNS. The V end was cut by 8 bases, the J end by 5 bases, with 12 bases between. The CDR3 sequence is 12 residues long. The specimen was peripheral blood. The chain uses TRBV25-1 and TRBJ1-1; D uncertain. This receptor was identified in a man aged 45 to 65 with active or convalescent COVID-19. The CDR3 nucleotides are TGTGCCAGCGACGCCCGGGTTACTGAAGCTTTCTTT. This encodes CASDARVTEAFF.